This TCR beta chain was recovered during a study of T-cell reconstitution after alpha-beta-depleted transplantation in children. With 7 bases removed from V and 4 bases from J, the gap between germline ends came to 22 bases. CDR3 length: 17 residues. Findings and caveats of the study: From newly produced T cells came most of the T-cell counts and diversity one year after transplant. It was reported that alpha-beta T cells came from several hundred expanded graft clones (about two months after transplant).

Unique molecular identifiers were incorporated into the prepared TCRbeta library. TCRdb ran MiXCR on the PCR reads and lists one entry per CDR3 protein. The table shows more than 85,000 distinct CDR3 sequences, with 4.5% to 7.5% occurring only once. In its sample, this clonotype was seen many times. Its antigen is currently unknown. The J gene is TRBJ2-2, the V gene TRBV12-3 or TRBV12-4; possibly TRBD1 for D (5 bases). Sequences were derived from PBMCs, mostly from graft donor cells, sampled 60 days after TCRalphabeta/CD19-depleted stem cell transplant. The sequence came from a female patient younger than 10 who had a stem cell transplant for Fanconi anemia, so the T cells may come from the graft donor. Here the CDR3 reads CASTLRGAVMVTGELFF. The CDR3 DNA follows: TGTGCCAGCACCCTAAGGGGCGCGGTGATGGTCACCGGGGAGCTGTTTTTT.